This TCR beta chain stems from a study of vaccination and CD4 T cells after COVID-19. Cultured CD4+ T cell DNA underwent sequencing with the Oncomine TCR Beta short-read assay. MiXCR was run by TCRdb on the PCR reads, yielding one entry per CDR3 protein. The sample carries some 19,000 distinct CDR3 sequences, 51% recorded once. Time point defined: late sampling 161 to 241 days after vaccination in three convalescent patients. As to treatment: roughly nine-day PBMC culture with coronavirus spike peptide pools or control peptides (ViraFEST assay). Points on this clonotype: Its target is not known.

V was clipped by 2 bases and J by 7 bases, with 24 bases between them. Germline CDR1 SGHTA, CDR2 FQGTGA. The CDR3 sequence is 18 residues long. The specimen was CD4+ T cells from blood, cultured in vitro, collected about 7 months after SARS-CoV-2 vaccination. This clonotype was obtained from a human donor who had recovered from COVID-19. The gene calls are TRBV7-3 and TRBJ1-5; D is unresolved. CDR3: CASSLFPSKVAGPQPQHF. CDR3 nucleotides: TGTGCCAGCAGCTTATTTCCCTCAAAGGTAGCAGGCCCCCAGCCCCAGCATTTT.